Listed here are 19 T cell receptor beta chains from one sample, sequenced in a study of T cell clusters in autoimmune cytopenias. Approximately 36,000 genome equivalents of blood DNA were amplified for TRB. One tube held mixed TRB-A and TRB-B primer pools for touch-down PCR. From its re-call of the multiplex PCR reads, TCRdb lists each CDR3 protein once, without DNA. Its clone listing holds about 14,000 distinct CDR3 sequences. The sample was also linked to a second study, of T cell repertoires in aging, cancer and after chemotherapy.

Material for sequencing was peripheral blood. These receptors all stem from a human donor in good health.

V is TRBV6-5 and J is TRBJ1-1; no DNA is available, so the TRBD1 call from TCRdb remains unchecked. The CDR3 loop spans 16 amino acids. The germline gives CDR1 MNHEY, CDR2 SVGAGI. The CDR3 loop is CASSSPGQGLNTEAFF.

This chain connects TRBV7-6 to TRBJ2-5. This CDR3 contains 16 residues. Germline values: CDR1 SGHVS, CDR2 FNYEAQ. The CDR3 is CASSLGPADYQETQYF. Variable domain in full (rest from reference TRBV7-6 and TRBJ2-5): GAGVSQSPRYKVTKRGQDVALRCDPISGHVSLYWYRQALGQGPEFLTYFNYEAQQDKSGLPNDRFSAERPEGSISTLTIQRTEQRDSAMYRCASSLGPADYQETQYFGPGTRLLVL.

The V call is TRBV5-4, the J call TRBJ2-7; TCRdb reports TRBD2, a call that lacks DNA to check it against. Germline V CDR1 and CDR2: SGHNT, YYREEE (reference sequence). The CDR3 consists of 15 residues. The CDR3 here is CASSWGTSPTYEQYF.

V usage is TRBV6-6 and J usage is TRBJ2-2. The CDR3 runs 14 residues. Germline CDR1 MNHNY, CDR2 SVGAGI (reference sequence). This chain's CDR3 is CASSFLLGAGELFF.

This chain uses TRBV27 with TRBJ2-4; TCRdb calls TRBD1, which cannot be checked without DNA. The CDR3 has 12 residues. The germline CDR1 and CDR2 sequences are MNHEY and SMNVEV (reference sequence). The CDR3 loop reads CASSLGAGIQYF.

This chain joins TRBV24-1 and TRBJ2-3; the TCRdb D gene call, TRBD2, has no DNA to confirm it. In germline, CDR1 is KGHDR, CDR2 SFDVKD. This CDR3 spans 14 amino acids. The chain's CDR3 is CATSDSIAGGTQYF.

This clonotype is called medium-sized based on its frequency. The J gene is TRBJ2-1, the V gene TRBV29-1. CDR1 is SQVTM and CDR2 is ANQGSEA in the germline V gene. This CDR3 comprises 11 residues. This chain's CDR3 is CSVASYNEQFF.

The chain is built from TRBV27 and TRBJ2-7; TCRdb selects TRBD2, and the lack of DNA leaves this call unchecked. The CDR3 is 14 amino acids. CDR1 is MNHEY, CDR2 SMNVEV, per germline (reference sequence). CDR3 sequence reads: CASKTSGLSGEQYF.

CDR3: CAWSGGRTDTQYF. The chain uses TRBV30 and TRBJ2-3; TCRdb returns TRBD1, unconfirmable since there is no DNA. This CDR3 is built from 13 residues. CDR1 GTSNPN and CDR2 SVGIG come from the germline V gene (reference sequence).

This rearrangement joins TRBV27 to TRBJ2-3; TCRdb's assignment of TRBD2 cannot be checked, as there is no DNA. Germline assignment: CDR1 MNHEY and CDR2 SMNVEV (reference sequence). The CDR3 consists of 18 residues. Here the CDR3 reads CASSPNTYSGRAGDTQYF.

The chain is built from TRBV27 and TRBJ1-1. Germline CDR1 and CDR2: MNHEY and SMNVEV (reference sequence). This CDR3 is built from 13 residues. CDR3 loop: CASRISMNTEAFF.

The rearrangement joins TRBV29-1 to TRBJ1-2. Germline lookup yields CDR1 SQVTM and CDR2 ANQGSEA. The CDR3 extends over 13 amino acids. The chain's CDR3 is CSAYHRAHYGYTF.

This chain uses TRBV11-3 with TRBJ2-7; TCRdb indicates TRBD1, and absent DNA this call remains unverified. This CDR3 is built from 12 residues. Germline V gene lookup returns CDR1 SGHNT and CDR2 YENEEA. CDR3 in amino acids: CASREGTGAQYF.

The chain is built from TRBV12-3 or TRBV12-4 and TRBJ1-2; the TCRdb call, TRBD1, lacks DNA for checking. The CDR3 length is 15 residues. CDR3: CASSLLQGQGVSYTF.

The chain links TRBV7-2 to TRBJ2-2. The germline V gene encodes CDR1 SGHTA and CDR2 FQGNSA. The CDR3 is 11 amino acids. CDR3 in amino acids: CASTSAGELFF.

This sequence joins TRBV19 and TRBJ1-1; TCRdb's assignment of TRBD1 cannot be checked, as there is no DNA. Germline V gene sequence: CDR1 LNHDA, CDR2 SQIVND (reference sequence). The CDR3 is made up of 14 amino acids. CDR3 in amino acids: CASSIEDTTTEAFF.

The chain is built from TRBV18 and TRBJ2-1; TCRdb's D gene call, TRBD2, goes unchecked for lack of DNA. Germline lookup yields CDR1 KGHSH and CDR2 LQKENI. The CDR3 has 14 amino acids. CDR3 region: CASSGGRSYNEQFF.

The chain's CDR3 is CASSYLPSSGPINEQFF. The V gene is TRBV6-5, the J gene TRBJ2-1; as DNA is missing, the TRBD2 call by TCRdb cannot be tested. The germline V gene has CDR1 MNHEY and CDR2 SVGAGI. The CDR3 contains 17 residues.

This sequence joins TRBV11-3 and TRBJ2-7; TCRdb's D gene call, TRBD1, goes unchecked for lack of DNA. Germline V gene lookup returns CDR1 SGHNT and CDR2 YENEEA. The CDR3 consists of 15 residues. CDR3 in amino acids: CASSSLGQGRTEQYF.